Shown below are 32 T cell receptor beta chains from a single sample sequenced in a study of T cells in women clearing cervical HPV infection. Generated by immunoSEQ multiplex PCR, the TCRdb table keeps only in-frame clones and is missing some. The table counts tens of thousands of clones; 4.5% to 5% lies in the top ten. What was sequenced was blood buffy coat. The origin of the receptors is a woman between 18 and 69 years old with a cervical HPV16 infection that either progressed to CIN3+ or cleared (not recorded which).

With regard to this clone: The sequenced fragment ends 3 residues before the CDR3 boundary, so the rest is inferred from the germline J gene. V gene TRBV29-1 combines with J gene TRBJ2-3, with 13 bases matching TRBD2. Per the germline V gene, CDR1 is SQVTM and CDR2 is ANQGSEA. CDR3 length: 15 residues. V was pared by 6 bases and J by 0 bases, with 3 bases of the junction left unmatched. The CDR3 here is CSVGTSGASTDTQYF. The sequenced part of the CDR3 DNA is TGCAGCGTCGGGACTAGCGGGGCTAGCACAGATACG.

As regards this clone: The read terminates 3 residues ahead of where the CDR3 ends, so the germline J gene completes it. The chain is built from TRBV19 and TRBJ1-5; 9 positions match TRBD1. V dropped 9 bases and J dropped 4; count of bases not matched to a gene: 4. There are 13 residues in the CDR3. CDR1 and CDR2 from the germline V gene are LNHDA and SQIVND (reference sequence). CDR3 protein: CASKDRGNQPQHF. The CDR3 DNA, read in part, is TGTGCCAGCAAGGACAGGGGTAATCAGCCC.

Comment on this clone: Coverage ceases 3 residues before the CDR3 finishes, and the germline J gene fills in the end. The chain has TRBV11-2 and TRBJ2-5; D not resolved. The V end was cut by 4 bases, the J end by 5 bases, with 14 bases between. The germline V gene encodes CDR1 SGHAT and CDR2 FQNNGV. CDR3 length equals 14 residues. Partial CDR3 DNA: TGTGCCAGCAGCTCCTCTGTAAGGGTGGAGACC. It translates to CASSSSVRVET. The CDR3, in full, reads CASSSSVRVETQYF.

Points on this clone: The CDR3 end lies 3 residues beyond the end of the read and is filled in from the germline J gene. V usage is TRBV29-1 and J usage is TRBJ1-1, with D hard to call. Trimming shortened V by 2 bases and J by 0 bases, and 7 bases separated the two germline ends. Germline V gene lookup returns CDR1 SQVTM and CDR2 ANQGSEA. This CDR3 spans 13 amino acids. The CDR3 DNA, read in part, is TGCAGCGTTGAAAGCGGTTTGAACACTGAA. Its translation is CSVESGLNTE. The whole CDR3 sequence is CSVESGLNTEAFF. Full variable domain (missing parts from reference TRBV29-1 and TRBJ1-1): SAVISQKPSRDICQRGTSLTIQCQVDSQVTMMFWYRQQPGQSLTLIATANQGSEATYESGFVIDKFPISRPNLTFSTLTVSNMSPEDSSIYLCSVESGLNTEAFFGQGTRLTVV.

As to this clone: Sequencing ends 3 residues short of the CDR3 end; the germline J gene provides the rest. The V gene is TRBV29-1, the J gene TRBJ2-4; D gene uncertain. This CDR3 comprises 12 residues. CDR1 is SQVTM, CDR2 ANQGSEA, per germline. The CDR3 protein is CSVEDRTGGQYF. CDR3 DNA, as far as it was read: TGCAGCGTTGAAGATCGAACCGGCGGT.

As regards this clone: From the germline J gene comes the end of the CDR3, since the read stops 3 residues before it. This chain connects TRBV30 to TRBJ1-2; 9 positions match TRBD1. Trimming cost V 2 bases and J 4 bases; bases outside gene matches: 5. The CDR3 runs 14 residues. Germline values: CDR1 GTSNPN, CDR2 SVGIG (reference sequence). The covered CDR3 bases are TGTGCCTGGAGTTGGGGACAGGGACCCTATGGC. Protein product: CAWSWGQGPYG. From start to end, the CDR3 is CAWSWGQGPYGYTF.

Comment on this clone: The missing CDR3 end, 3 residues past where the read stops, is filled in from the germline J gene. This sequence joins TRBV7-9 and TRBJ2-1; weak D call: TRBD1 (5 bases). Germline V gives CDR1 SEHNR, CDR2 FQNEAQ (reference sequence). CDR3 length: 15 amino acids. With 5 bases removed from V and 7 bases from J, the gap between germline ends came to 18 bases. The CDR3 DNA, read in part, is TGTGCCAGCAGCCCCACGGAAGGGGTGTGGAATGAG. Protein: CASSPTEGVWNE. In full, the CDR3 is CASSPTEGVWNEQFF.

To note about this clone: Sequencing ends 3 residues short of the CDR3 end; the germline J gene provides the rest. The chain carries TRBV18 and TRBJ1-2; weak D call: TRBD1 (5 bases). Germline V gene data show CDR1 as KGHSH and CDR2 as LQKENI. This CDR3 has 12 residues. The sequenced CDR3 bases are TGTGCCAGCTCACCCAGGGCAGATACC. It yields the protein CASSPRADT. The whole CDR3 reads CASSPRADTYTF.

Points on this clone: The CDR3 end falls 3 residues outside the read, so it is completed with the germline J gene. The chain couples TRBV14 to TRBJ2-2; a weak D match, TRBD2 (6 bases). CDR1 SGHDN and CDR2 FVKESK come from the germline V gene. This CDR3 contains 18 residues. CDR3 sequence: CASSPMGGSLSTNEKLFF. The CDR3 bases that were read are TGTGCCAGCAGTCCTATGGGGGGATCTCTTTCGACTAATGAAAAG.

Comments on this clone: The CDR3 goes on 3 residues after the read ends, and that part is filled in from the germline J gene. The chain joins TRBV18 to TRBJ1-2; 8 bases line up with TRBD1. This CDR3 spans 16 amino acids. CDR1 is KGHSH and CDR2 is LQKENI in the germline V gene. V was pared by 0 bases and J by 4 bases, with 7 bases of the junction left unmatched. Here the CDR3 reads CASSPPAGGLSYGYTF. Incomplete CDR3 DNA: TGTGCCAGCTCACCACCTGCAGGGGGCCTTAGCTATGGC. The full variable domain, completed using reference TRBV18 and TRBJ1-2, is NAGVMQNPRHLVRRRGQEARLRCSPMKGHSHVYWYRQLPEEGLKFMVYLQKENIIDESGMPKERFSAEFPKEGPSILRIQQVVRGDSAAYFCASSPPAGGLSYGYTFGSGTRLTVV.

CDR3: CASNLLGGREQYF. Incomplete CDR3 DNA: TGTGCCAGCAACCTCCTGGGGGGGCGCGAG. The J gene is TRBJ2-7, the V gene TRBV11-2; D is perhaps TRBD2 (7 bases). From the germline J gene comes the end of the CDR3, since the read stops 3 residues before it. Trimming stripped 7 bases from V and 6 bases from J, with 16 bases between. The CDR3 covers 13 residues. Germline CDR1 reads SGHAT; CDR2 reads FQNNGV.

CDR3 amino acids: CASSLGQPWKYGYTF. The part of the CDR3 DNA that was read is TGCGCCAGCAGCTTGGGACAGCCTTGGAAATATGGC. J is TRBJ1-2 and V is TRBV5-1, with D maybe TRBD1 (5 bases). The read falls 3 residues short of the CDR3 end, and the missing part is taken from the germline J gene. This CDR3 contains 15 residues. CDR1 is SGHRS and CDR2 is YFSETQ in the germline V gene. Trimming cost V 0 bases and J 5 bases, with 14 bases left between them.

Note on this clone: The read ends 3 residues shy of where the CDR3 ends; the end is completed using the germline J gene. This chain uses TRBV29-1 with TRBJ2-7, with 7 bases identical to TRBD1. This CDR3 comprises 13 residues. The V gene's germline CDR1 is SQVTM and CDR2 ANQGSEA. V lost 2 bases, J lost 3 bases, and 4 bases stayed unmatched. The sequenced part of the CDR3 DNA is TGCAGCGTTGAAATAGGGACAGACTACGAG. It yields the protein CSVEIGTDYE. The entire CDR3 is CSVEIGTDYEQYF.

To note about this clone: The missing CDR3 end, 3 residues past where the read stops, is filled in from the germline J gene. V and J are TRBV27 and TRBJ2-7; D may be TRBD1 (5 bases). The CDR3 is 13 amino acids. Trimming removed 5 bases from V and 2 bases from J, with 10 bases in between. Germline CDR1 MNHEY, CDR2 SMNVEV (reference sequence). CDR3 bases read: TGTGCCAGCAGTAGACAGAGGACCTACGAG. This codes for CASSRQRTYE. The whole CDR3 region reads CASSRQRTYEQYF.

The CDR3 loop reads CASSLRDFWETQYF. The sequenced part of the CDR3 DNA is TGCGCCAGCAGCCTCCGGGACTTCTGGGAGACC. This chain links TRBV5-1 with TRBJ2-5, with D maybe TRBD2 (6 bases). Sequencing ends 3 residues short of the CDR3 end; the germline J gene provides the rest. Trimming took 4 bases from V and 5 from J, leaving 15 bases between them. Germline V lookup: CDR1 SGHRS, CDR2 YFSETQ. There are 14 residues in the CDR3.

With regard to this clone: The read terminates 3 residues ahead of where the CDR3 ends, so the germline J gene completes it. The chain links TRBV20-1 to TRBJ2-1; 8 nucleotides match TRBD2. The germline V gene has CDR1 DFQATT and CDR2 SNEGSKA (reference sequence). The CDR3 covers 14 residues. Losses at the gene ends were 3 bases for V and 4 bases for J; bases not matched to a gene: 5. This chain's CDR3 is CSARTSVGYNEQFF. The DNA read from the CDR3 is TGCAGTGCTAGGACTAGCGTAGGTTACAATGAG.

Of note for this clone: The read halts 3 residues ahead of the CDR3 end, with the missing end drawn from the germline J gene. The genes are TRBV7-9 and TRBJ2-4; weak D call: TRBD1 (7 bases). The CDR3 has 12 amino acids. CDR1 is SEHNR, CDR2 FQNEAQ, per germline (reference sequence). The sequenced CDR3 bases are TGTGCCAGCAGCCCCCAGGGGGGAGGT. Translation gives CASSPQGGG. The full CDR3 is CASSPQGGGQYF.

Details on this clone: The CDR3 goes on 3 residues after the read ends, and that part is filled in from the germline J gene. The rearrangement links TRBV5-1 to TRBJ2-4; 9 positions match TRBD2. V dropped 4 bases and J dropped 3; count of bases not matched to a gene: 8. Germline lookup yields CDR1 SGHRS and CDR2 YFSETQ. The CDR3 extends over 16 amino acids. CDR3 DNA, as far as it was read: TGCGCCAGCAGCCCTGTAGCGGGGGCCTTCAAAAACATT. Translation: CASSPVAGAFKNI. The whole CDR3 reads CASSPVAGAFKNIQYF.

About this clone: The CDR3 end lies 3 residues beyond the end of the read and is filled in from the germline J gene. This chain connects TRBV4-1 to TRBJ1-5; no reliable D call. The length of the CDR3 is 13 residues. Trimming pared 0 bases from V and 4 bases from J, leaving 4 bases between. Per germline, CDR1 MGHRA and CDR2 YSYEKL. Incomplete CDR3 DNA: TGCGCCAGCAGCCAAGAAAGGAATCAGCCC. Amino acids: CASSQERNQP. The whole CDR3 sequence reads CASSQERNQPQHF.

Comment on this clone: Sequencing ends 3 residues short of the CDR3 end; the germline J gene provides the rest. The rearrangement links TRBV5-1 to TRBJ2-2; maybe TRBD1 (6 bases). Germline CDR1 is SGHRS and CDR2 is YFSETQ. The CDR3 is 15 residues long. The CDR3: CASSLRQGQNSPLFF. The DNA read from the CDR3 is TGCGCCAGCAGCTTGCGGCAGGGGCAGAATTCACCG. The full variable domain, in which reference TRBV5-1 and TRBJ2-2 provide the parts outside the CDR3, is KAGVTQTPRYLIKTRGQQVTLSCSPISGHRSVSWYQQTPGQGLQFLFEYFSETQRNKGNFPGRFSGRQFSNSRSEMNVSTLELGDSALYLCASSLRQGQNSPLFFGEGSRLTVL.

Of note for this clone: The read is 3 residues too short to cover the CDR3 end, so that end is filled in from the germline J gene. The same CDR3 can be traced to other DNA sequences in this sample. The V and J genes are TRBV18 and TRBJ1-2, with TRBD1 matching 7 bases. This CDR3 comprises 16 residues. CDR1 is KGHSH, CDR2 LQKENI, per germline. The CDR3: CASSPPTYRGYNDYTF. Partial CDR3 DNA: TGTGCCAGCTCACCACCGACTTACAGGGGCTACAATGAC.

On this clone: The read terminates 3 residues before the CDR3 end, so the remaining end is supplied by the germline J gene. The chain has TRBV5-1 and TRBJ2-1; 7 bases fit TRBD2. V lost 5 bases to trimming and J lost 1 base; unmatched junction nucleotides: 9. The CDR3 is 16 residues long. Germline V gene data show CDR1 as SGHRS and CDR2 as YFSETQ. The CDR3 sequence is CASRTEAGRSYNEQFF. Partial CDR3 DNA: TGCGCCAGCAGGACAGAAGCGGGAAGGTCCTACAATGAG.

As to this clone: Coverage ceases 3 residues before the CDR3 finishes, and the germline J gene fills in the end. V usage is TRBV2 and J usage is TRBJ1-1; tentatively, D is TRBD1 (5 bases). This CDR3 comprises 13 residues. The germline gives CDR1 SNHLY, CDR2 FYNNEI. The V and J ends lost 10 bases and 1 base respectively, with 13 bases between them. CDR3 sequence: CAISGLGNTEAFF. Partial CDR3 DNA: TGTGCCATTTCGGGACTCGGGAACACTGAA.

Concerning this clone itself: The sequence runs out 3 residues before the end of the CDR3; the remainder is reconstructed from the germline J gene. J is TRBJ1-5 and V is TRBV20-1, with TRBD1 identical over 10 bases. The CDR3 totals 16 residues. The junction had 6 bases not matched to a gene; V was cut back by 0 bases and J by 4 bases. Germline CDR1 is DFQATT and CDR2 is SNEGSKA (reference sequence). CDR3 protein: CSARDVGTGENQPQHF. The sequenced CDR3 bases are TGCAGTGCTAGAGACGTCGGGACAGGGGAAAATCAGCCC.

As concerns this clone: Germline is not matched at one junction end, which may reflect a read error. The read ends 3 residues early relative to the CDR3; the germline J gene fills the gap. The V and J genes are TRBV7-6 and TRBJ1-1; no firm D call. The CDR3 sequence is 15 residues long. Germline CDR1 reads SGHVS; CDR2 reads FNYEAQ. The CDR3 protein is CASSYTRGLNAEAFF. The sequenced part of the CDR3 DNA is TGTGCCAGCAGCTATACCCGGGGTCTGAACGCTGAA.

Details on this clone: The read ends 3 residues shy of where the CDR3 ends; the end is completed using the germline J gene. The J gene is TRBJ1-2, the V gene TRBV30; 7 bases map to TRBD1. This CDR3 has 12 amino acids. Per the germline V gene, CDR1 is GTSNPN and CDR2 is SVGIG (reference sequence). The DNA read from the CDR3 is TGTGCCTGGAACCGGGACAGCTACGAC. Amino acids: CAWNRDSYD. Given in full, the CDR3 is CAWNRDSYDYTF.

The covered CDR3 bases are TGTGCCAGCAGCGCCTGGACTAGTAGGACAGATACG. Its protein is CASSAWTSRTDT. The entire CDR3 protein reads CASSAWTSRTDTQYF. The chain combines TRBV11-2 with TRBJ2-3; 7 bases line up with TRBD2. Read sequence stops 3 residues before the CDR3 end, and the germline J gene provides the missing end. Germline values: CDR1 SGHAT, CDR2 FQNNGV. The length of the CDR3 is 15 residues. Germline trimming cut 5 bases from V and 3 bases from J; bases unmatched to any gene: 8.

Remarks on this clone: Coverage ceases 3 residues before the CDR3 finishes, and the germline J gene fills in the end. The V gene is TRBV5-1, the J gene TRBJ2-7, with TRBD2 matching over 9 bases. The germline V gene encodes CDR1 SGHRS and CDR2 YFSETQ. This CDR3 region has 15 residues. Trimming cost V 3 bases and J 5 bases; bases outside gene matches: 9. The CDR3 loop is CASSSQSGRYDEQYF. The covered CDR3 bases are TGCGCCAGCAGCTCCCAGAGCGGGAGGTATGACGAG.

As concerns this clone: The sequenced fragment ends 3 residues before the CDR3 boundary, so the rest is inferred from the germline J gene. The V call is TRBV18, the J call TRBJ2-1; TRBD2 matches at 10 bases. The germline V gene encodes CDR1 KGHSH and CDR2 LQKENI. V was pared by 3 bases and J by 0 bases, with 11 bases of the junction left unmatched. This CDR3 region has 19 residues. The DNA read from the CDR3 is TGTGCCAGCTCACCGCGGCTGGCTAGCGGGAGCAGCTCCTACAATGAG. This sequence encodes CASSPRLASGSSSYNE. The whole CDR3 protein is CASSPRLASGSSSYNEQFF.

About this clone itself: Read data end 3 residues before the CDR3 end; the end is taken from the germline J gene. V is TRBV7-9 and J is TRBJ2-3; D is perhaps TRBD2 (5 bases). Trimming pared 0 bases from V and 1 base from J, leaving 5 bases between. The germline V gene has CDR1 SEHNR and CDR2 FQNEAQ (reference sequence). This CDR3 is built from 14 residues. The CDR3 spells CASSLAGGTDTQYF. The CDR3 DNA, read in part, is TGTGCCAGCAGCTTAGCCGGGGGCACAGATACG.

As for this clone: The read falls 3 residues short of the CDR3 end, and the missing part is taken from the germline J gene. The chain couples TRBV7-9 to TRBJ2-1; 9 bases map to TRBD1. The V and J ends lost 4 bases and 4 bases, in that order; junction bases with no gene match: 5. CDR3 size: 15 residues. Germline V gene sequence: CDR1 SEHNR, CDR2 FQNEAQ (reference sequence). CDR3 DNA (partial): TGTGCCAGCAGCTACAGGGGGCTGAGGTACAATGAG. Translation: CASSYRGLRYNE. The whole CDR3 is CASSYRGLRYNEQFF.

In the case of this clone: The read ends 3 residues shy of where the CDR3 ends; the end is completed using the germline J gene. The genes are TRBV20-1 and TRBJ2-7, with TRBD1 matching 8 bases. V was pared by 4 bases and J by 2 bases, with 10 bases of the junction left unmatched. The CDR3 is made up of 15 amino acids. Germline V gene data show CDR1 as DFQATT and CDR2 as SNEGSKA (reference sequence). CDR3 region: CSATPTGGTTYEQYF. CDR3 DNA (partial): TGCAGTGCTACCCCCACAGGGGGGACCACCTACGAG.